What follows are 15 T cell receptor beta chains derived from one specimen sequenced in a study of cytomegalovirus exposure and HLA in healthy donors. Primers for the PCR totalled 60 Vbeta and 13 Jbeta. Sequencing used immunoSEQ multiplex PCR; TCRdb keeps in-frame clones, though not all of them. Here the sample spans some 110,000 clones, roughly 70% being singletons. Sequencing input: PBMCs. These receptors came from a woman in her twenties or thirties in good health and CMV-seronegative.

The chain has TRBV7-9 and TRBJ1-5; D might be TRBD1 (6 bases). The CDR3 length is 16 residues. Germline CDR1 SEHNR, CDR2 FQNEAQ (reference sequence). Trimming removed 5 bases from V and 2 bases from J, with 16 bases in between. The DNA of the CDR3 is TGTGCCAGCAGCCATACTACGACAGGCGGCAATCAGCCCCAGCATTTT. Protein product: CASSHTTTGGNQPQHF.

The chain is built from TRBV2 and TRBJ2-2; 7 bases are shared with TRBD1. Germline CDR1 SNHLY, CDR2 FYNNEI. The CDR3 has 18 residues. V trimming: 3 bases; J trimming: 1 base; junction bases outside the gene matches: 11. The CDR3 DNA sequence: TGTGCCAGCAGTGAGACTCCTTTGTGGACAGGGAACACCGGGGAGCTGTTTTTT. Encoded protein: CASSETPLWTGNTGELFF. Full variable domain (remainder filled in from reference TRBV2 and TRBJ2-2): EPEVTQTPSHQVTQMGQEVILRCVPISNHLYFYWYRQILGQKVEFLVSFYNNEISEKSEIFDDQFSVERPDGSNFTLKIRSTKLEDSAMYFCASSETPLWTGNTGELFFGEGSRLTVL.

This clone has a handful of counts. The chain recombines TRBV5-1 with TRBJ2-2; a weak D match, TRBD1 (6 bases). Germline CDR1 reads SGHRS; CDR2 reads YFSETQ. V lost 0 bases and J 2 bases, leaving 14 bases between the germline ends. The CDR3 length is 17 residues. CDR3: CASSLGQGRGNTGELFF. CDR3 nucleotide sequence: TGCGCCAGCAGCTTGGGGCAGGGGCGAGGAAACACCGGGGAGCTGTTTTTT.

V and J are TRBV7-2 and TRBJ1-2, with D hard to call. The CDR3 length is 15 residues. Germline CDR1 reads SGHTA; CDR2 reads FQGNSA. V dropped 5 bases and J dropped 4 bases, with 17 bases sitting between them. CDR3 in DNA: TGTGCCAGCAGCCCGACCGAGCATGGAGGCTATGGCTACACCTTC. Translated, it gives CASSPTEHGGYGYTF.

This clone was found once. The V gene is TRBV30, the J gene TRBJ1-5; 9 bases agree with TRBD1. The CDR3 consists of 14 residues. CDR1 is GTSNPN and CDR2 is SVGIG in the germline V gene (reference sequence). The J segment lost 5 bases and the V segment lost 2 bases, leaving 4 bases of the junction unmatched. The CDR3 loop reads CAWSRTGEDQPQHF. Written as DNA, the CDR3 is TGTGCCTGGAGTCGGACAGGGGAGGATCAGCCCCAGCATTTT.

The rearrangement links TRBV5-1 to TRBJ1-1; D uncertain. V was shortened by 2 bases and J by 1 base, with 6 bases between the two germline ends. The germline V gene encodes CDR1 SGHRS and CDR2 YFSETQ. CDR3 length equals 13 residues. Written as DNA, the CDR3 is TGCGCCAGCAGCTTATCACAGAACACTGAAGCTTTCTTT. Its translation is CASSLSQNTEAFF.

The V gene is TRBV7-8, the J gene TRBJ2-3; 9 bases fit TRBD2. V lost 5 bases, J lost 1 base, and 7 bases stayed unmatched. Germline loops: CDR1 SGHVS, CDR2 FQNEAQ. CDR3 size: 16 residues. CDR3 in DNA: TGTGCCAGCAGCCCTCAAGCGGGGGGTGGCACAGATACGCAGTATTTT. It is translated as CASSPQAGGGTDTQYF.

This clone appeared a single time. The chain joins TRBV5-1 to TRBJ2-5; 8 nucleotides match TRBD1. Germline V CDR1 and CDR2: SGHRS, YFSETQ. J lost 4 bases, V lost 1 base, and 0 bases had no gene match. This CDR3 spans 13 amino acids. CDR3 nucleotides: TGCGCCAGCAGCTTGACAGGGGGAGAGACCCAGTACTTC. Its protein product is CASSLTGGETQYF.

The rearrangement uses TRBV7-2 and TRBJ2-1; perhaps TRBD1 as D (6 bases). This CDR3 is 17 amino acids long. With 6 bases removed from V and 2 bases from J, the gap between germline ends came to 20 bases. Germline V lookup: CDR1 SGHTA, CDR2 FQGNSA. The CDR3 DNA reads TGTGCCAGCAGACCAACGTTCGGGACACCAACCTACAATGAGCAGTTCTTC. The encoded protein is CASRPTFGTPTYNEQFF.

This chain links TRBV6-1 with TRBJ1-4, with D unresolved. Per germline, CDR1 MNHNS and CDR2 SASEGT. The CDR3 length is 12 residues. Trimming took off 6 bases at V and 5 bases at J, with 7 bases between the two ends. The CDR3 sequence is CASRQLNEKLFF. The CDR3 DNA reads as TGTGCCAGCAGGCAGTTGAATGAAAAACTGTTTTTT.

CDR3 DNA: TGTGCCATCAGGGCAACAGGGGGCGCAGGGAACACTGAAGCTTTCTTT. This codes for CAIRATGGAGNTEAFF. The chain has TRBV10-3 and TRBJ1-1; 9 nucleotides align to TRBD1. V shed 6 bases, J shed 1 base, and the junction held 9 bases outside the gene matches. The CDR3 consists of 16 residues. Germline CDR1 is ENHRY and CDR2 is SYGVKD.

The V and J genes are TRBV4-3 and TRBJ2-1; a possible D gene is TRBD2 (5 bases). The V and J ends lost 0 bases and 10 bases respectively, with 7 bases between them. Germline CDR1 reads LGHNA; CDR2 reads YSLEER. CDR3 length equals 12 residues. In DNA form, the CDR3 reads TGCGCCAGCAGCCAAGATTCGGGGGAGCAGTTCTTC. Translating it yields CASSQDSGEQFF.

CDR3 loop: CAVTSGAYNEQFF. Here the CDR3 DNA reads TGTGCGGTAACTAGCGGGGCCTACAATGAGCAGTTCTTC. This sequence joins TRBV30 and TRBJ2-1, with 10 bases aligning to TRBD2. The CDR3 sequence is 13 residues long. The V gene's germline CDR1 is GTSNPN and CDR2 SVGIG (reference sequence).

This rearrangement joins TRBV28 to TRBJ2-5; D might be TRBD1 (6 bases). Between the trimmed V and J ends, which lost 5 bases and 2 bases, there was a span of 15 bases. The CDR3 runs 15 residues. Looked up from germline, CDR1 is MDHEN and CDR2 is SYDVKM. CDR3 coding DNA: TGTGCCAGCAGTCCCCCGGCAGGGGAACAAGAGACCCAGTACTTC. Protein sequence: CASSPPAGEQETQYF.

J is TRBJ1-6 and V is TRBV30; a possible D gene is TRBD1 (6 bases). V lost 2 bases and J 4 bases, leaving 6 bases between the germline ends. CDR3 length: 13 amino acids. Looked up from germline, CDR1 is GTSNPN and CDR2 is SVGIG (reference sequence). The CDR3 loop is CAWSTGYNSPLHF. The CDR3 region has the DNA TGTGCCTGGAGTACAGGGTATAATTCACCCCTCCACTTT.